This T cell receptor beta chain comes out of a study of blood T cell repertoires in COVID-19. Study context: Acute and convalescent COVID-19 samples came from the United States, Italy and Spain. PBMCs, B-cell-depleted T cells, or T cells provided the cDNA or gDNA that made up the material.

This CDR3 is built from 14 residues. Germline assignment: CDR1 SGHTA and CDR2 FQGNSA. V lost 0 bases, J lost 8 bases, and 13 bases lay in between. How the authors handled the data: Estimated nucleated cell counts came from reference gene primer amplification. Sequenced by immunoSEQ multiplex PCR; TCRdb stores in-frame clones only, minus some. The DNA was the basis for D and trimming; V, J and clone size are from that table. Of about 220,000 clones in the sample, about 84% were seen once. Sequencing input: peripheral blood. The chain joins TRBV7-2 to TRBJ1-2; tentative D call: TRBD1 (6 bases). The TCR was taken from a human donor in a cohort sampled during active COVID-19. For the CDR3, the DNA is TGTGCCAGCAGCTTAGCGGGGGGGCACAGAGGCTACACCTTC. Translation: CASSLAGGHRGYTF. The variable domain in full, with the rest retrieved from reference TRBV7-2 and TRBJ1-2, is GAGVSQSPSNKVTEKGKDVELRCDPISGHTALYWYRQSLGQGLEFLIYFQGNSAPDKSGLPSDRFSAERTGGSVSTLTIQRTQQEDSAVYLCASSLAGGHRGYTFGSGTRLTVV.